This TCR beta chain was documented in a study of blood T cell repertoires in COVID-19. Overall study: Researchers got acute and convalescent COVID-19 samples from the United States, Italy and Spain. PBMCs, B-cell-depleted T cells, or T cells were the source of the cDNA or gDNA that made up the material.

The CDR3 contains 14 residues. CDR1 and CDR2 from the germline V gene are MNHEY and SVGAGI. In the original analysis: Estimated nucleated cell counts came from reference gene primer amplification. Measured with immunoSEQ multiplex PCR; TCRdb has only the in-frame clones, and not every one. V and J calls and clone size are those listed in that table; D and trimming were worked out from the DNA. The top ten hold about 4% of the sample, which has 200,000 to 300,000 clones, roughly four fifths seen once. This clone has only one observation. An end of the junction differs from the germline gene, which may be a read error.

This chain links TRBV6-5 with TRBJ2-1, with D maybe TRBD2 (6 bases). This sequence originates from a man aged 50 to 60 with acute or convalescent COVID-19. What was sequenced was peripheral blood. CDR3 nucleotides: TGTGCCAGCAGTTACTCACCGGACTACCATGAGCAGTTCTTC. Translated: CASSYSPDYHEQFF.